Below, 12 T cell receptor beta chains from the same sample are listed, as sequenced in a study of T cells in Graves' hyperthyroidism and ophthalmopathy. Regions amplified from RNA transcripts were the TCR beta CDR3 regions. During a first-round RT-PCR of the TCR CDR3, the HTBI primer set was used. TCRdb re-derived calls from the multiplex PCR reads in MiXCR, one entry per CDR3 protein. The sample has 500,000 to 650,000 distinct CDR3 sequences; over 15% are singletons. Sample: blood. These receptors came from a woman aged 18 to 35 with Graves' ophthalmopathy.

This clonotype was seen only a few times. V gene TRBV12-3 or TRBV12-4 combines with J gene TRBJ1-2; possible D gene TRBD1, 5 bases. There are 15 residues in the CDR3. Trimming left V 3 bases short and J 0 bases short, with 11 bases between. The CDR3 sequence is CASSFGGVANYGYTF. CDR3 DNA: TGTGCCAGCAGTTTCGGGGGGGTCGCTAACTATGGCTACACCTTC.

The table lists this clonotype with many counts. The rearrangement links TRBV2 to TRBJ2-2; possible D gene TRBD1, 6 bases. The germline CDR1 and CDR2 sequences are SNHLY and FYNNEI. Deletions cut 10 bases from V and 0 bases from J, with 15 bases between. This CDR3 region has 15 residues. The CDR3 sequence is CAIILSGANTGELFF. For the CDR3, the DNA is TGTGCCATTATCCTCTCAGGGGCGAACACCGGGGAGCTGTTTTTT.

This clonotype was seen ten or more times. This sequence joins TRBV10-3 and TRBJ2-7; 7 positions match TRBD2. The CDR3 has 16 amino acids. With 1 base clipped from V and 0 bases from J, the junction kept 6 bases outside the gene matches. The V gene's germline CDR1 is ENHRY and CDR2 SYGVKD. CDR3: CAISEYLSGDSYEQYF. For the CDR3, the DNA is TGTGCCATCAGTGAGTATCTGAGCGGGGACTCCTACGAGCAGTACTTC.

This clonotype was found a few times. The J gene is TRBJ2-1, the V gene TRBV20-1; a possible D gene is TRBD2 (5 bases). Germline values: CDR1 DFQATT, CDR2 SNEGSKA (reference sequence). The CDR3 runs 14 residues. Trimming took 6 bases from V and 0 from J, leaving 12 bases between them. The CDR3 loop is CSARADASYNEQFF. The CDR3 region has the DNA TGCAGTGCACGAGCGGATGCCTCCTACAATGAGCAGTTCTTC.

This clonotype was found a few times. The chain is built from TRBV6-5 and TRBJ2-2; 14 nucleotides line up with TRBD2. Germline V gene data show CDR1 as MNHEY and CDR2 as SVGAGI. This CDR3 region has 18 residues. V was pared by 0 bases and J by 5 bases, with 5 bases of the junction left unmatched. The CDR3 nucleotides are TGTGCCAGCAGTTACTCGGCGGGACTAGCGGGGGTGACCGGGGAGCTGTTTTTT. The encoded protein is CASSYSAGLAGVTGELFF.

In regard to this clonotype: This may come from a read error, since a much larger clone is one base off. The chain links TRBV9 to TRBJ1-1; D is unresolved. CDR1 and CDR2 (germline): SGDLS, YYNGEE. The CDR3 extends over 14 amino acids. The CDR3 sequence: CASSQTTSNTEALF. The DNA for the CDR3 is TGTGCCAGCAGCCAGACAACCAGTAACACTGAAGCTCTCTTT.

This clonotype was detected only once. Just one base apart from a much larger clone, this may be a read error. The V call is TRBV11-2, the J call TRBJ1-1; possibly TRBD1 for D (5 bases). Germline CDR1 is SGHAT and CDR2 is FQNNGV. The germline V and J ends were trimmed by 5 bases and 6 bases, with 13 bases remaining between them. This CDR3 contains 13 residues. Here the CDR3 reads CASSEQGVPEAFF. The CDR3, as DNA: TGTGCCAGCAGCGAACAAGGGGTACCTGAAGCTTTCTTT.

This clonotype was seen ten or more times. This rearrangement joins TRBV3-1 to TRBJ1-1; 7 positions match TRBD1. After removal of 4 bases from V and 4 bases from J, the junction contained 9 bases not matched to a gene. Germline loops: CDR1 LGHDT, CDR2 YNNKEL (reference sequence). This CDR3 region has 15 residues. As DNA, the CDR3 is TGTGCCAGCAGCCGGAAGACAGGGTCCGGCACTGAAGCTTTCTTT. As protein: CASSRKTGSGTEAFF.

This clonotype has a handful of counts. The chain links TRBV10-3 to TRBJ2-7; TRBD2 agrees at 8 bases. Trimming cost V 8 bases and J 2 bases; bases outside gene matches: 8. This CDR3 has 14 amino acids. Germline V gene sequence: CDR1 ENHRY, CDR2 SYGVKD. CDR3 bases: TGTGCCATCGGAATAGCGGGGACCACCTACGAGCAGTACTTC. Translated, it gives CAIGIAGTTYEQYF.

The V and J genes are TRBV11-2 and TRBJ2-2; 12 bases are a match to TRBD2. Germline CDR1 reads SGHAT; CDR2 reads FQNNGV. The V segment lost 5 bases and the J segment 1 base; nucleotides outside the gene matches: 8. The CDR3 sequence is 18 residues long. The CDR3 DNA reads as TGTGCCAGCAGCCAAGAGGAGGGACTAGCGGGGAACACCGGGGAGCTGTTTTTT. Translation gives CASSQEEGLAGNTGELFF.

Only a few counts were recorded for this clonotype. The CDR3 sequence is CASTLPDYTGELFF. CDR3 sequence (DNA): TGTGCCAGCACTCTCCCCGACTACACCGGGGAGCTGTTTTTT. V usage is TRBV12-3 or TRBV12-4 and J usage is TRBJ2-2, with D uncertain. The CDR3 length is 14 residues. With 7 bases removed from V and 3 bases from J, the gap between germline ends came to 12 bases.

A few counts support this clonotype. The gene calls are TRBV19 and TRBJ2-1; 10 nucleotides match TRBD1. CDR1 LNHDA and CDR2 SQIVND come from the germline V gene (reference sequence). This CDR3 has 18 amino acids. J lost 4 bases, V lost 7 bases, and 16 bases had no gene match. CDR3 nucleotides: TGTGCCAGTACCTCGGGACAGGGGCTTTGGGGGAAATACAATGAGCAGTTCTTC. Amino acids: CASTSGQGLWGKYNEQFF.